The clone carrying this TCR beta chain turned up a few times. What it recognizes is unknown. The missing conserved phenylalanine or tryptophan at the end of this CDR3 makes a read error likely. Next came a second PCR, run for about 7 to 12 cycles, which used a sample-barcoded 5' primer along with a J-beta primer mix. A template-switch adaptor containing 12 random nucleotides labeled each cDNA molecule. TCRdb itself ran the 5' RACE reads through MiXCR, one entry per CDR3 protein. The repertoire has some 1,000,000 distinct CDR3 sequences, about 25% of them found once; the top ten carry around 0.75%. The V gene lost 0 bases and the J gene lost 14 bases, with 11 bases spanning the gap. This CDR3 is built from 13 residues. CDR1 and CDR2 from the germline V gene are MNHEY and SVGAGI. This entry belongs to a study of blood T cells in healthy people across ages. Overall study findings and caveats: Roughly linear age-related decline in beta diversity appeared, significant by age roughly 40.

These data were also reused for a study on T cells of mothers and their children.

The clonotype was recovered from a girl aged 2 to 9 in good health. V gene TRBV6-5 combines with J gene TRBJ1-6; D gene unclear. The sample consisted of blood. In nucleotides, the CDR3 is TGTGCCAGCAGTTACTCGAGTGCCGCCTCCCTCCACCTT. It is translated as CASSYSSAASLHL.